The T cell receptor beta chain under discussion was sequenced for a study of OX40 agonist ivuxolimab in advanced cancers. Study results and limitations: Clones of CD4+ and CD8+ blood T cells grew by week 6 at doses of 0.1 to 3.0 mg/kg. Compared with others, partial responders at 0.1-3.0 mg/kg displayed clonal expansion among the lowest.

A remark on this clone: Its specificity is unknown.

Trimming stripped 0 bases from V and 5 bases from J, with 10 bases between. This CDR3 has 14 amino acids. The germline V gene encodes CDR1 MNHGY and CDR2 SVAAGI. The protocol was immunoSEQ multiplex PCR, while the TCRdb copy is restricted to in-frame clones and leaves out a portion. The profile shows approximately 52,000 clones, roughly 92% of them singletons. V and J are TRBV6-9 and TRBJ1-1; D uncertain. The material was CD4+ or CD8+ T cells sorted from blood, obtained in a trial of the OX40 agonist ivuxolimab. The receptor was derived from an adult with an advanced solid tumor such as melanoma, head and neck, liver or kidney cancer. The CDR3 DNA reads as TGTGCCAGCAGTTATTCAGGAGGCAGGACTGAAGCTTTCTTT. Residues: CASSYSGGRTEAFF.